What follows are 12 T cell receptor beta chains derived from one specimen sequenced in a study of blood T cell repertoires in COVID-19. Repertoires were generated with immunoSEQ multiplex PCR, while TCRdb's copy carries only in-frame clones and drops some. Of about 61,000 clones listed, about 77% are singletons. Sequenced input: peripheral blood. Receptor source: a man at least 80 years old with active or convalescent COVID-19.

This clone showed up just a few times. V is TRBV24-1 and J is TRBJ2-3; D uncertain. V gave up 3 bases and J gave up 6 bases, with 15 bases separating them. Germline-derived CDR1 and CDR2 are KGHDR and SFDVKD. CDR3 size: 15 residues. The CDR3 coding sequence is TGTGCCACCAGTGATGGCCTGGAAACGCGGGATACGCAGTATTTT. The encoded protein is CATSDGLETRDTQYF.

The chain has TRBV5-6 and TRBJ2-2, with 9 bases lining up with TRBD1. CDR1 is SGHDT, CDR2 YYEEEE, per germline. The CDR3 covers 15 residues. The V segment lost 4 bases and the J segment 5 bases; nucleotides outside the gene matches: 6. This CDR3 reads CASSRPGTGTGELFF. CDR3 coding DNA: TGTGCCAGCAGCCGTCCCGGGACAGGGACCGGGGAGCTGTTTTTT.

The sample holds a few counts of this clone. The V call is TRBV10-3, the J call TRBJ1-2; D is ambiguous. Trimming stripped 5 bases from V and 0 bases from J, with 10 bases between. Germline V gives CDR1 ENHRY, CDR2 SYGVKD. The CDR3 sequence is 14 residues long. In nucleotides, the CDR3 is TGTGCCATCAGTCAGGAGGTAGCTAACTATGGCTACACCTTC. This encodes CAISQEVANYGYTF.

Relative to its sample, this clone is medium-sized. The chain joins TRBV11-3 to TRBJ2-3, with 8 nucleotides matching TRBD2. Germline trimming cut 0 bases from V and 4 bases from J; bases unmatched to any gene: 6. The germline CDR1 and CDR2 sequences are SGHNT and YENEEA. This CDR3 region has 16 residues. The CDR3 coding sequence is TGTGCCAGCAGCTTAGAAGCGGGAGTTTTGGCAGATACGCAGTATTTT. Its translation: CASSLEAGVLADTQYF.

In its sample, this clone was seen a few times. The rearrangement uses TRBV28 and TRBJ1-5; D gene ambiguous. CDR1 MDHEN and CDR2 SYDVKM come from the germline V gene. The germline V and J ends were trimmed by 11 bases and 0 bases, with 17 bases remaining between them. The length of the CDR3 is 15 residues. Written as DNA, the CDR3 is TGTGCCGCAGCTGCAGGACTCGTTAGCAATCAGCCCCAGCATTTT. This translates into CAAAAGLVSNQPQHF.

This clone was seen more than once but under ten times. The V gene is TRBV4-1, the J gene TRBJ2-1, with a tentative D call TRBD1 (5 bases). This CDR3 region has 16 residues. The germline V and J ends were trimmed by 0 bases and 8 bases, with 17 bases remaining between them. Germline CDR1 is MGHRA and CDR2 is YSYEKL. This CDR3 reads CASSQDAWGARYEQFF. CDR3 nucleotide sequence: TGCGCCAGCAGCCAAGACGCGTGGGGCGCAAGGTATGAGCAGTTCTTC.

This chain connects TRBV18 to TRBJ2-2; D unclear. The CDR3 runs to 14 residues. V lost 10 bases to trimming and J lost 0 bases, with 12 bases between them. In germline, CDR1 is KGHSH, CDR2 LQKENI. CDR3 sequence: CATYTQSNTGELFF. The CDR3 bases are TGTGCCACATATACGCAGTCGAACACCGGGGAGCTGTTTTTT. Based on the CDR3 plus reference TRBV18 and TRBJ2-2, the full variable domain is NAGVMQNPRHLVRRRGQEARLRCSPMKGHSHVYWYRQLPEEGLKFMVYLQKENIIDESGMPKERFSAEFPKEGPSILRIQQVVRGDSAAYFCATYTQSNTGELFFGEGSRLTVL.

This clone occurred a few times. The chain recombines TRBV12-5 with TRBJ2-1; 10 bases line up with TRBD1. The CDR3 sequence is 15 residues long. Germline V CDR1 and CDR2: LGHNT, FRNRAP. With 5 bases clipped from V and 5 bases from J, the junction kept 6 bases outside the gene matches. CDR3 sequence: CASGQRTGGDNEQFF. CDR3 coding DNA: TGTGCTAGTGGTCAGCGGACAGGGGGTGACAATGAGCAGTTCTTC.

This chain uses TRBV7-7 with TRBJ2-5, with 10 bases identical to TRBD2. This CDR3 has 13 amino acids. From germline, CDR1 is SSHAT and CDR2 FNYEAQ (reference sequence). The CDR3 protein is CASLSGRAETQYF. The CDR3 DNA sequence: TGTGCTAGCCTCAGCGGGAGGGCGGAGACCCAGTACTTC. Filled out from reference TRBV7-7 and TRBJ2-5, the complete variable domain reads GAGVSQSPRYKVTKRGQDVTLRCDPISSHATLYWYQQALGQGPEFLTYFNYEAQPDKSGLPSDRFSAERPEGSISTLTIQRTEQRDSAMYRCASLSGRAETQYFGPGTRLLVL.

This chain connects TRBV19 to TRBJ2-7; 9 bases fit TRBD2. Germline V gene sequence: CDR1 LNHDA, CDR2 SQIVND (reference sequence). The V gene end was trimmed by 5 bases and the J gene end by 5 bases; junction bases not matched to a gene: 10. The CDR3 consists of 15 residues. For the CDR3, the DNA is TGTGCCAGTAGTCCCCGGGGTAGCGGGAGAGACGAGCAGTACTTC. Protein sequence: CASSPRGSGRDEQYF. Together with reference TRBV19 and TRBJ2-7, the CDR3 gives the full variable domain: DGGITQSPKYLFRKEGQNVTLSCEQNLNHDAMYWYRQDPGQGLRLIYYSQIVNDFQKGDIAEGYSVSREKKESFPLTVTSAQKNPTAFYLCASSPRGSGRDEQYFGPGTRLTVT.

This rearrangement joins TRBV24-1 to TRBJ2-3; TRBD2 matches 12 bases. V shed 4 bases, J shed 6 bases, and the junction held 4 bases outside the gene matches. Germline CDR1 KGHDR, CDR2 SFDVKD. CDR3 size: 15 residues. CDR3 bases: TGTGCCACCAGTGACCTAGCGGGAGGGCCGGATACGCAGTATTTT. This gives the protein CATSDLAGGPDTQYF.

This sequence joins TRBV20-1 and TRBJ1-2; no clear D. CDR3 size: 8 residues. Germline CDR1 reads DFQATT; CDR2 reads SNEGSKA (reference sequence). CDR3 sequence reads: CSAGGYTF. CDR3 sequence (DNA): TGCAGCGCGGGTGGCTACACCTTC.